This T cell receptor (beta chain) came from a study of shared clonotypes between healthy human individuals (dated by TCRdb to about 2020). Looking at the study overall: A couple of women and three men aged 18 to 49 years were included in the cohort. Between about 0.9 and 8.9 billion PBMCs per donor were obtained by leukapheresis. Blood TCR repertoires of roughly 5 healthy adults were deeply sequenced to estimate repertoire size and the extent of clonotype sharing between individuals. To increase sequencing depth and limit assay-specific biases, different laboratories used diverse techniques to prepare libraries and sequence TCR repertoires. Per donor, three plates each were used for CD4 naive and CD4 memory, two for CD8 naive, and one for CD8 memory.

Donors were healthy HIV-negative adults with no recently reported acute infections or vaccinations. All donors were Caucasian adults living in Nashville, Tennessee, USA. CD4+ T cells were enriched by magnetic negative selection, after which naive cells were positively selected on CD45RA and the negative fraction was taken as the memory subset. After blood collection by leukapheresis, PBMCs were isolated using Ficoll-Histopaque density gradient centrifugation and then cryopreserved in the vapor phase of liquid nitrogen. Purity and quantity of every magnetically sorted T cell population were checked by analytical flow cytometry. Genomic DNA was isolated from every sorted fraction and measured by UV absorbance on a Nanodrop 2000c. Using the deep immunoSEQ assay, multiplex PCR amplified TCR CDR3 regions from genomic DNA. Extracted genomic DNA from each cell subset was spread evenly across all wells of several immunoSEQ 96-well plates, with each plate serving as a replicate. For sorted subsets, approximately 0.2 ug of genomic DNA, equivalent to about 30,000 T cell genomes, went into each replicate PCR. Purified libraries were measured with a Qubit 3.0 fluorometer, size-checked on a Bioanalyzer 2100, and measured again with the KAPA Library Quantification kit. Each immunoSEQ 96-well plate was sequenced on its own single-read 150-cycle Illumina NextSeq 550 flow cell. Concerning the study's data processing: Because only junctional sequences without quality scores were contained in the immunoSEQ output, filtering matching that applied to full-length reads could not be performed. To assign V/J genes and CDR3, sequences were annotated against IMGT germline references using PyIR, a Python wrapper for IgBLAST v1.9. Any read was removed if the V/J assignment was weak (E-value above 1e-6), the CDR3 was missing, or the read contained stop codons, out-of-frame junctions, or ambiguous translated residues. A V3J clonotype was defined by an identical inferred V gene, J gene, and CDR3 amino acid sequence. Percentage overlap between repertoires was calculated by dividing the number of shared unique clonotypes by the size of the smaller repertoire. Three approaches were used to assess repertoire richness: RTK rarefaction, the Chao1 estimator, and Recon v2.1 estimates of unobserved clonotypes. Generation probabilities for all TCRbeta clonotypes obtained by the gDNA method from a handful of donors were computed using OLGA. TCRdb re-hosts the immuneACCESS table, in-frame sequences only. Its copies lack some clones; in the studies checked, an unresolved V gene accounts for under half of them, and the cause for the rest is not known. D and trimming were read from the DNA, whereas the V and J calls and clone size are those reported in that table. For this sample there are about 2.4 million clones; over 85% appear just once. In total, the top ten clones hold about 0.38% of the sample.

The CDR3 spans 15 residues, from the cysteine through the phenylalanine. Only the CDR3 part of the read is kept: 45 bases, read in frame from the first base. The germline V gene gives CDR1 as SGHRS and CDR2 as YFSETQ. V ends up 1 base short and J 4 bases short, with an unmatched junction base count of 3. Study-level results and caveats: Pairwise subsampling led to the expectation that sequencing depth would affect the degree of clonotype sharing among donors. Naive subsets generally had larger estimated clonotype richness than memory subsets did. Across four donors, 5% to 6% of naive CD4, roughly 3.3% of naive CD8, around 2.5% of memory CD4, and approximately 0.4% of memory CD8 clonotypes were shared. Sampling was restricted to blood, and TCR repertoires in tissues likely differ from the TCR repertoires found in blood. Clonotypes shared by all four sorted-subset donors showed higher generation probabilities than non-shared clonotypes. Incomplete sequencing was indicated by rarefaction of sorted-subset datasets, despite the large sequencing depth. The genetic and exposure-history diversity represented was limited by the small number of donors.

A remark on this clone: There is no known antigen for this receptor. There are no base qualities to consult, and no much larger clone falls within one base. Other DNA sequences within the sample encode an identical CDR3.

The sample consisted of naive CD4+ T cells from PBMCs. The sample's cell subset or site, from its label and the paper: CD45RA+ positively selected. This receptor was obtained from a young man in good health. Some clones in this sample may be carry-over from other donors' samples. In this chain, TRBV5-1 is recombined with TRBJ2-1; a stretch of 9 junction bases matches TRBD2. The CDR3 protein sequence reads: CASSLLAGEYNEQFF. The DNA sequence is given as TGCGCCAGCAGCTTGTTAGCGGGAGAGTACAATGAGCAGTTCTTC.